The source of this TCR beta chain is a study of CD8+ T cells in alopecia areata. V shed 0 bases, J shed 4 bases, and the junction held 5 bases outside the gene matches. Germline CDR1 is LGHNA and CDR2 is YSLEER. The CDR3 covers 15 residues. RNA extraction was followed by reverse transcription into cDNA, which acted as the sequencing template. Sequencing was performed with immunoSEQ multiplex PCR; in TCRdb, only in-frame clones are kept and a portion is missing. The repertoire holds more than 200,000 clones, with approximately 45% as singletons. Treatment indicated: oral pan-JAK inhibitor, 5-10 mg twice daily.

This chain joins TRBV4-3 and TRBJ1-2; TRBD1 aligns across 7 bases. This receptor was obtained from a human donor with alopecia areata. The specimen was CD4+ T cells sorted from blood, collected between weeks 36 and 40, from a patient treated with tofacitinib. CDR3 sequence (DNA): TGCGCCAGCAGCCAAGATGACAGGGCGGGCTATGGCTACACCTTC. It codes for CASSQDDRAGYGYTF.